Reported below is one T cell receptor (beta chain). Its antigen remains undetermined. There are no base qualities to consult, and no much larger clone falls within one base. The V end gives up 5 bases and the J end 9 bases, leaving 15 bases in the junction not matched to a gene. The germline V gene (reference sequence) provides CDR1 SEHNR and CDR2 FQNEAQ. The CDR3 spans 17 residues, from the cysteine through the phenylalanine. Of the read, only the CDR3 DNA is kept; its 51 bases are in frame from base 1. Interpreted using the paper, the treatment or condition label stands for: in vitro stimulation with specific CMV peptide epitopes to enrich CMV-specific T cells. These data come from a study of T cell repertoires in cytomegalovirus infection (dated by TCRdb to the late 2010s). General notes on the study: Alongside well-studied HLA-B-restricted epitopes, the peptide stimulations were aimed at recently identified HLA-C-restricted CMV epitopes, whose presentation resists viral immunomodulation. Donor HLA type was relevant to the analysis, because carriage of CMV infection together with the matching HLA type was indicated by public TCR beta signatures. Points the paper makes about the study in general: Cumulative frequency of public TCR beta family members discriminated carriers of CMV infection plus the relevant HLA type in this cohort and an independent 352-donor cohort. The ex vivo response was dominated by HLA-C-restricted CMV-specific TCR beta clonotypes, and the single most frequent clonotype in two of eight donors was supplied by these HLA-C-restricted clonotypes.

This sample was sequenced with an Illumina HiSeq 1500. TCRdb cleaned the public reads at Q25 with fastp, built clones with MiXCR and kept in-frame beta chains. Rows merge per CDR3 protein into single entries with the most common DNA and genes. In this sample the table shows 650,000 to 900,000 distinct CDR3 sequences, almost 30% of which occur a single time. 13% of the sample lies in the top ten. Source: cultured CD8+ T cells from PBMCs, taken from culture after CMV antigen stimulation. This clonotype was sampled from a human donor in good health (CMV status not recorded). Some clones in this sample may be carry-over from other donors' samples. The chain is made from TRBV7-9 and TRBJ1-6; the junction holds 8 bases that match TRBD1. The CDR3 protein: CASSLTDRGPGGSPLHF. The DNA reads as follows: TGTGCCAGCAGCCTCACTGACAGGGGTCCAGGTGGTTCACCCCTCCACTTT.